This TCR beta chain was captured in a study of T and B cells in COVID-19 patients. Overall study context: Blood was sampled from COVID-19 patients who were either actively infected or recovered. In the active-infection cohort, nine tenths of the roughly 20 patients had comorbidities linked to unfavorable COVID-19 outcome. Overall study findings and caveats: Active COVID-19 showed highly clonal TRB repertoires; recovery showed diversity and richness above healthy donors. In COVID-19 patients, T cell receptor beta variable and joining gene use was reportedly strongly skewed.

The CDR3 spans 19 residues. Germline V CDR1 and CDR2: LGHNA, YNFKEQ. V lost 1 base to trimming and J lost 0 bases, with 18 bases between them. BIOMED2 TRB-A/B primer pools were used in multiplex TRB PCR. Each CDR3 protein is one row after TCRdb ran MiXCR on the multiplex PCR reads. The top ten hold 17% of the sample, which has over 7,500 distinct CDR3 sequences, roughly 30% seen once. As regards this clonotype: Its antigen is not known.

Each TRB amplification used about 220-500 ng of genomic DNA from blood. The V call is TRBV4-2, the J call TRBJ1-4; D unresolved. The sequence was obtained from a human donor with active COVID-19. The specimen was blood. As DNA, the CDR3 is TGTGCCAGCAGCCAAGCAGTAACGATTGGGTACTCAACTAATGAAAAACTGTTTTTT. It is translated as CASSQAVTIGYSTNEKLFF.